Listed below are T cell receptor beta chains from one sample, sequenced in a study of OX40 agonist ivuxolimab in advanced cancers. Method: immunoSEQ multiplex PCR; TCRdb's copy keeps in-frame clones and lacks some. Of about 120,000 clones listed, around 93% are singletons. Sequenced here: CD4+ or CD8+ T cells sorted from blood, sampled in a trial of the OX40 agonist ivuxolimab. These receptor sequences come from an adult with an advanced solid tumor such as melanoma, head and neck, liver or kidney cancer. Both conserved end residues are part of each CDR3. D genes are given only for firm matches.

j_gene | d_gene | v_gene | CDR3aa | CDR3nt
TRBJ2-3 | TRBD2 | TRBV7-9 | CASSSTATSGTTDTQYF | TGTGCCAGCAGCTCGACCGCGACTAGCGGGACGACAGATACGCAGTATTTT
TRBJ1-1 | - | TRBV6-5 | CASSYSRGFGTEAFF | TGTGCCAGCAGTTACTCGAGGGGGTTCGGCACTGAAGCTTTCTTT
TRBJ2-7 | TRBD2 | TRBV7-9 | CASSASGGTYEQYF | TGTGCCAGCAGCGCTAGCGGGGGCACCTACGAGCAGTACTTC
TRBJ1-2 | TRBD1 | TRBV28 | CASTPTGENGYTF | TGTGCCAGCACTCCGACAGGGGAAAATGGCTACACCTTC
TRBJ1-3 | - | TRBV6-5 | CASSYRGTGNTIYF | TGTGCCAGCAGTTACAGGGGCACTGGAAACACCATATATTTT
TRBJ1-6 | TRBD1 | TRBV18 | CASSQDRGESPLHF | TGTGCCAGCTCACAAGACAGGGGGGAATCACCCCTCCACTTT
TRBJ2-1 | TRBD2 | TRBV5-1 | CASSTSGSYNEQFF | TGCGCCAGCAGTACTAGCGGCTCCTACAATGAGCAGTTCTTC
TRBJ2-7 | - | TRBV2 | CASSEWRNSYEQYF | TGTGCCAGCAGTGAATGGCGTAATTCCTACGAGCAGTACTTC
TRBJ2-1 | TRBD2 | TRBV10-2 | CASSLGTSFNEQFF | TGCGCCAGCTCCTTAGGGACTAGCTTCAATGAGCAGTTCTTC
TRBJ1-3 | - | TRBV28 | CASSLGGSSGNTIYF | TGTGCCAGCAGTTTAGGAGGTAGCTCTGGAAACACCATATATTTT
TRBJ2-3 | TRBD1 | TRBV10-3 | CATGQGNTDTQYF | TGTGCCACCGGACAGGGGAACACAGATACGCAGTATTTT
TRBJ2-1 | TRBD1 | TRBV11-3 | CASSLGQTGNSQFF | TGTGCCAGCAGCTTAGGCCAGACAGGGAATTCGCAGTTCTTC
TRBJ1-6 | - | TRBV5-6 | CASSLYNARFVRTLHF | TGTGCCAGCAGCTTGTACAATGCCCGTTTCGTGAGGACCCTCCACTTT
TRBJ2-1 | - | TRBV5-1 | CASSPREALYNEQFF | TGCGCCAGCAGCCCCAGGGAGGCCCTCTACAATGAGCAGTTCTTC
TRBJ2-2 | - | TRBV19 | CASSPVEGGATGELFF | TGTGCCAGTAGTCCCGTAGAGGGGGGAGCAACCGGGGAGCTGTTTTTT
TRBJ2-2 | - | TRBV5-4 | CASSLILDSLTNTGELFF | TGTGCCAGCAGCCTCATCCTAGACAGCCTAACGAACACCGGGGAGCTGTTTTTT
TRBJ1-2 | - | TRBV9 | CASSPGGRGWYGYTF | TGTGCCAGCAGCCCCGGAGGCAGGGGTTGGTATGGCTACACCTTC